This section outlines one T cell receptor beta chain sequence together with its context. Its antigen is unidentified. Trimming shortened V by 0 bases and J by 4 bases, and 12 bases separated the two germline ends. Germline loops: CDR1 MNHEY, CDR2 SVGAGI. CDR3 size: 15 residues. PCR primers comprised 60 Vbeta and 13 Jbeta primers. Assay: immunoSEQ multiplex PCR; the TCRdb copy retains only in-frame clones and omits some. The profile covers roughly 60,000 clones, with approximately 80% appearing a single time and about 3.3% taken by the ten largest. The data were obtained in a study of cytomegalovirus exposure and HLA in healthy donors. General observations from the study: According to an earlier analysis, most TCR beta V segments yielded productive rearrangements about 90% or about 30% of the time. Cytomegalovirus association was listed for 170 or so TCR beta chains. Presence/absence comparisons presumed near-even sequencing depth among donors. A highly shared variant cluster was judged a likely technical artifact.

The chain links TRBV6-5 to TRBJ1-1; perhaps TRBD1 as D (5 bases). This receptor was identified in a woman in her 40s in good health and CMV-seropositive. Sequencing was performed on PBMCs. CDR3 sequence reads: CASSYSGGLGTEAFF. Here the CDR3 DNA reads TGTGCCAGCAGTTACTCGGGGGGTTTAGGCACTGAAGCTTTCTTT.